This paragraph reports one T cell receptor (beta chain). In this sample, this clonotype turned up once. Its antigen specificity is not known. Base qualities are missing; no much larger clone stands one base away. One read alone is a weak basis. Peripheral blood CD8+ and CD4+ T cells from healthy donors, Susac syndrome patients and multiple sclerosis patients were profiled by high-throughput TCR beta sequencing. Treatment-naive patients with stable or active relapsing-remitting disease fulfilling revised McDonald criteria were used as multiple sclerosis controls. Bulk CD8+ and CD4+ T cells were purified by magnetic negative isolation, while CD8+ TEMRA cells were enriched using FACS. Blood was collected in EDTA tubes and processed within 24 hours, with PBMCs isolated through density gradient centrifugation. PBMCs intended for TCR sequencing were cryopreserved in liquid nitrogen and thawed later in a water bath at 37 degrees C. The sorted or isolated CD4+, CD8+ and CD8+ TEMRA cells reached a purity of at least 90%.

RNA was extracted using the RNeasy kit, and about 0.45 to 1 microgram was reverse transcribed with random hexamers. The immunoSEQ multiplex PCR assay, which covers 54 Vbeta and 13 Jbeta segments, was used to amplify TCR beta CDR3 regions. To correct PCR amplification bias, a synthetic template baseline was used for both primer optimization and computational correction. For the original study's pipeline: Reads were annotated to V, D and J genes per IMGT and analyzed with immunoSEQ Analyzer, keeping only productive sequences. Clonality was calculated as one minus the Shannon entropy normalized by log2 of the number of productive unique sequences. For each patient and control, public and private clones were evaluated among the 100 most prevalent clones. A clone was defined as Susac-specific if it was absent from the healthy and MS cohorts, from roughly 980 published viral clones and from other ImmuneACCESS disease sequences. TCRdb ran its own pipeline on the public reads, namely fastp trimming at Q25 and MiXCR clone calling, and kept in-frame beta chains. Rows with a matching CDR3 protein are joined into one entry that keeps the most common DNA and genes. The V and J calls follow TCRdb's processing rather than the paper's. Present in this sample are more than 150,000 distinct CDR3 sequences, about 94% of which were seen just once. The ten largest clones capture more than 0.2% of the sample.

The source of the sample is a study of CD8 T cells in Susac syndrome (dated by TCRdb to the late 2010s). For context, the study as a whole: Repertoire sequencing was used to test whether CD8+ T cell activation and differentiation in Susac syndrome was antigen driven. The clonality of the CD8+ T cell repertoire was compared across approximately twelve healthy donors, some 14 Susac syndrome patients and about 16 multiple sclerosis patients.

Points the paper makes about the study in general: The number of individuals in the TCR sequencing and HLA analysis was acknowledged as relatively small.

The sample was CD8+ T cells from PBMCs. The receptor was isolated from a human donor with multiple sclerosis.

CDR3 protein: CASRTRDSPLETQYF. Here is the DNA: TGTGCCAGCAGAACCCGGGACTCCCCTCTGGAGACCCAGTACTTC. The V and J segments used are TRBV11-2 and TRBJ2-5; the D gene is possibly TRBD2, with 6 bases matching. Reading from cysteine to phenylalanine, the CDR3 counts 15 amino acids. CDR3 DNA only is kept here, 45 bases in frame from base 1. At the junction V is shortened by 6 bases and J by 5 bases, with 19 bases in between. In the germline V gene, CDR1 corresponds to SGHAT and CDR2 to FQNNGV.